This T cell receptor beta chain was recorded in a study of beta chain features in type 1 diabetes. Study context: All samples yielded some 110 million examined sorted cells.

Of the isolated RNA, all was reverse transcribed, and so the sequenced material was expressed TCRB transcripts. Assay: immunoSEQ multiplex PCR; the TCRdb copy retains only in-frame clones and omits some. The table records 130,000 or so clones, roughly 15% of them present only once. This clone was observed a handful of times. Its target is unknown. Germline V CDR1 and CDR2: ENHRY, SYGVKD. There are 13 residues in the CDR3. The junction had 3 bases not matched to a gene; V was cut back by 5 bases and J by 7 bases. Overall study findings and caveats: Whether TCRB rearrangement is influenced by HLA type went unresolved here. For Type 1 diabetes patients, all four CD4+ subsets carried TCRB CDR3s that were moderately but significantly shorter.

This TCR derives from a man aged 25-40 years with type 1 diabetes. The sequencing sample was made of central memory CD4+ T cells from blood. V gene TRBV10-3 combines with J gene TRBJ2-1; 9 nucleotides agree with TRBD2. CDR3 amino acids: CAISLAGENEQFF. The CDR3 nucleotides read TGTGCCATCAGTTTAGCGGGGGAAAATGAGCAGTTCTTC.